Here is one T cell receptor beta chain with its context. What it recognizes is unknown. This sample is drawn from a study of glioma-infiltrating T cells after dendritic cell vaccination. In the study overall: Monocyte-derived dendritic cells, cultured seven days with IL-4 and GM-CSF, were pulsed with autologous tumor lysate.

Assay used: immunoSEQ multiplex PCR; TCRdb lists only in-frame clones, some missing. This sample yields fewer than 110,000 clones, of which roughly 76% are seen a single time; approximately 12% belongs to the top ten. Trimming left V 0 bases short and J 8 bases short, with 11 bases between. CDR1 and CDR2 (germline): MNHNY, SVGAGI (reference sequence). The CDR3 has 14 amino acids. The study's findings and limits: The cohort had few patients with full blood and tumor sets. No direct clonality-survival link was found; a diverse polyclonal response may matter.

The chain couples TRBV6-6 to TRBJ2-1; D possibly corresponds to TRBD2 (5 bases). Sample: blood, taken before dendritic cell vaccination. The receptor was derived from a human donor with glioblastoma. The CDR3 loop is CASSYSRERDEQFF. CDR3 in DNA: TGTGCCAGCAGTTACTCGAGGGAAAGGGATGAGCAGTTCTTC.